A selection of T cell receptor beta chains follows, all from one sample in a study of blood T cell repertoires in COVID-19. This table comes from immunoSEQ multiplex PCR, and its TCRdb copy is limited to in-frame clones, with some not included. In the table there are around 330,000 clones, about 91% of which are singletons. Sequenced input: peripheral blood. The receptors stem from a woman in her 30s with COVID-19, enrolled during active disease. Both conserved end residues are part of each CDR3. D genes are given only for firm matches. Size tells how often a clone was seen (once, few, many) or the class of an expanded clone, and some rows leave it out.

d_call: NA; j_call: TRBJ1-2; clone_size: NA; v_call: TRBV12-3/TRBV12-4; cdr3_aa: CASSPDLGAHTF; cdr3_nt: TGTGCCAGCAGTCCCGACCTGGGGGCGCACACCTTC
d_call: NA; j_call: TRBJ1-1; clone_size: NA; v_call: TRBV6-5; cdr3_aa: CASSYSGRNTEAFF; cdr3_nt: TGTGCCAGCAGTTACTCTGGGCGAAACACTGAAGCTTTCTTT
d_call: TRBD2; j_call: TRBJ2-5; clone_size: NA; v_call: TRBV7-2; cdr3_aa: CASSLQLAAETQYF; cdr3_nt: TGTGCCAGCAGCCTCCAACTAGCGGCCGAGACCCAGTACTTC
d_call: NA; j_call: TRBJ1-5; clone_size: NA; v_call: TRBV2; cdr3_aa: CASSAMNQPQHF; cdr3_nt: TGTGCCAGCAGTGCTATGAATCAGCCCCAGCATTTT
d_call: NA; j_call: TRBJ1-1; clone_size: NA; v_call: TRBV7-9; cdr3_aa: CASSLVTFEAFF; cdr3_nt: TGTGCCAGCAGCTTAGTCACTTTTGAAGCTTTCTTT
d_call: NA; j_call: TRBJ2-5; clone_size: NA; v_call: TRBV19; cdr3_aa: CASSPPEHGTQYF; cdr3_nt: TGTGCCAGTAGCCCCCCCGAGCACGGGACCCAGTACTTC
d_call: TRBD1; j_call: TRBJ2-1; clone_size: NA; v_call: TRBV24-1; cdr3_aa: CATSDLRDSDNEQFF; cdr3_nt: TGTGCCACCAGTGATTTACGGGACAGCGACAATGAGCAGTTCTTC
d_call: NA; j_call: TRBJ1-1; clone_size: NA; v_call: TRBV3-1/TRBV3-2; cdr3_aa: CASSQGVEGVVGAFF; cdr3_nt: TGTGCCAGCAGCCAAGGGGTCGAGGGGGTGGTGGGAGCTTTCTTT
d_call: TRBD2; j_call: TRBJ2-3; clone_size: NA; v_call: TRBV27; cdr3_aa: CASKRLAGGSTDTQYF; cdr3_nt: TGTGCCAGCAAGAGACTAGCGGGGGGGAGCACAGATACGCAGTATTTT
d_call: TRBD1; j_call: TRBJ1-4; clone_size: NA; v_call: TRBV5-1; cdr3_aa: CASSLTDRVGKLFF; cdr3_nt: TGCGCCAGCAGCTTAACAGACAGGGTGGGAAAACTGTTTTTT
d_call: NA; j_call: TRBJ2-2; clone_size: NA; v_call: TRBV13; cdr3_aa: CASTELGTELFF; cdr3_nt: TGTGCCAGCACCGAGCTCGGGACTGAGCTGTTTTTT
d_call: NA; j_call: TRBJ1-1; clone_size: NA; v_call: TRBV11-3; cdr3_aa: CASSPQPRSARDTEAFF; cdr3_nt: TGTGCCAGCAGCCCCCAGCCCCGTTCGGCTAGAGACACTGAAGCTTTCTTT
d_call: TRBD1; j_call: TRBJ2-5; clone_size: NA; v_call: TRBV2; cdr3_aa: CASTFTGGFGETQYF; cdr3_nt: TGTGCCAGCACCTTTACAGGGGGCTTCGGGGAGACCCAGTACTTC
d_call: NA; j_call: TRBJ2-1; clone_size: NA; v_call: TRBV9; cdr3_aa: CASNHEGDQYNEQFF; cdr3_nt: TGTGCCAGCAACCATGAGGGGGACCAATACAATGAGCAGTTCTTC
d_call: NA; j_call: TRBJ1-1; clone_size: NA; v_call: TRBV2; cdr3_aa: CASRTDSTEAFF; cdr3_nt: TGTGCCAGCAGGACAGATTCCACTGAAGCTTTCTTT
d_call: NA; j_call: TRBJ2-3; clone_size: NA; v_call: TRBV28; cdr3_aa: CASSAGQTETQYF; cdr3_nt: TGTGCCAGCAGTGCCGGACAGACTGAAACGCAGTATTTT
d_call: TRBD1; j_call: TRBJ2-1; clone_size: NA; v_call: TRBV11-3; cdr3_aa: CASSRDGTDYNEQFF; cdr3_nt: TGTGCCAGCAGCCGGGACGGGACAGATTACAATGAGCAGTTCTTC
d_call: NA; j_call: TRBJ1-5; clone_size: NA; v_call: TRBV18; cdr3_aa: CASSHRDNNQPQHF; cdr3_nt: TGTGCCAGCTCACACCGGGACAACAATCAGCCCCAGCATTTT
d_call: NA; j_call: TRBJ1-1; clone_size: NA; v_call: TRBV7-8; cdr3_aa: CASSLGPATEAFF; cdr3_nt: TGTGCCAGCAGCTTAGGGCCCGCCACTGAAGCTTTCTTT
d_call: NA; j_call: TRBJ2-7; clone_size: once; v_call: TRBV14; cdr3_aa: CASSQDWGVGTFYEQYF; cdr3_nt: TGTGCCAGCAGCCAAGATTGGGGGGTGGGGACCTTCTACGAGCAGTACTTC
d_call: TRBD2; j_call: TRBJ2-5; clone_size: many; v_call: TRBV3-1/TRBV3-2; cdr3_aa: CASSQFRGGGQETQYF; cdr3_nt: TGTGCCAGCAGCCAATTCCGCGGGGGGGGACAAGAGACCCAGTACTTC
d_call: NA; j_call: TRBJ2-3; clone_size: NA; v_call: TRBV19; cdr3_aa: CASSIGQGDTQYF; cdr3_nt: TGTGCCAGTAGTATAGGGCAGGGAGATACGCAGTATTTT
d_call: TRBD1; j_call: TRBJ1-2; clone_size: NA; v_call: TRBV30; cdr3_aa: CAWSGTPRGVRGYTF; cdr3_nt: TGTGCCTGGAGTGGAACCCCCAGGGGGGTACGGGGCTACACCTTC
d_call: NA; j_call: TRBJ1-1; clone_size: NA; v_call: TRBV29-1; cdr3_aa: CSVESKQGTEAFWKAFF; cdr3_nt: TGCAGCGTTGAATCCAAACAGGGCACTGAAGCTTTCTGGAAAGCTTTCTTT
d_call: TRBD2; j_call: TRBJ2-2; clone_size: NA; v_call: TRBV9; cdr3_aa: CASSGTSGGPAGELFF; cdr3_nt: TGTGCCAGCAGCGGGACTAGCGGGGGCCCCGCCGGGGAGCTGTTTTTT
d_call: TRBD1; j_call: TRBJ2-5; clone_size: NA; v_call: TRBV5-4; cdr3_aa: CASSFFAGTGLEAQYF; cdr3_nt: TGTGCCAGCAGCTTCTTTGCCGGGACAGGGCTAGAGGCCCAGTACTTC
d_call: NA; j_call: TRBJ1-2; clone_size: NA; v_call: TRBV12-2; cdr3_aa: CASRLAIPGINYGYTF; cdr3_nt: TGTGCAAGTCGCTTGGCAATCCCAGGGATTAACTATGGCTACACCTTC
d_call: NA; j_call: TRBJ2-7; clone_size: NA; v_call: TRBV18; cdr3_aa: CASSPPGVSSYEQYF; cdr3_nt: TGTGCCAGCTCACCACCGGGCGTCAGCTCCTACGAGCAGTACTTC
d_call: NA; j_call: TRBJ2-7; clone_size: once; v_call: TRBV30; cdr3_aa: CAWSVSDEQYF; cdr3_nt: TGTGCCTGGAGTGTATCGGACGAGCAGTACTTC
d_call: NA; j_call: TRBJ2-2; clone_size: once; v_call: TRBV30; cdr3_aa: CAWSTPRDTSNTGELFF; cdr3_nt: TGTGCCTGGAGTACCCCCCGGGACACCTCGAACACCGGGGAGCTGTTTTTT
d_call: NA; j_call: TRBJ2-1; clone_size: NA; v_call: TRBV6-2/TRBV6-3; cdr3_aa: CASSYLGGIGSSYNEQFF; cdr3_nt: TGTGCCAGCAGTTACTTGGGCGGGATCGGGAGCTCCTACAATGAGCAGTTCTTC
d_call: TRBD1; j_call: TRBJ2-6; clone_size: NA; v_call: TRBV5-8; cdr3_aa: CASSLAQGALAGANVLTF; cdr3_nt: TGTGCCAGCAGCTTGGCACAGGGGGCGCTTGCTGGGGCCAACGTCCTGACTTTC
d_call: TRBD2; j_call: TRBJ2-3; clone_size: NA; v_call: TRBV24-1; cdr3_aa: CATSDYGSGGLTDTQYF; cdr3_nt: TGTGCCACCAGTGATTATGGTAGCGGGGGGCTTACAGATACGCAGTATTTT
d_call: NA; j_call: TRBJ1-1; clone_size: NA; v_call: TRBV19; cdr3_aa: CASSIDLQGLNTEAFF; cdr3_nt: TGTGCCAGTAGTATAGACCTACAGGGTTTGAACACTGAAGCTTTCTTT
d_call: NA; j_call: TRBJ2-5; clone_size: NA; v_call: TRBV6-2/TRBV6-3; cdr3_aa: CASSTWTVKTQYF; cdr3_nt: TGTGCCAGCAGTACCTGGACTGTAAAGACCCAGTACTTC
d_call: NA; j_call: TRBJ2-6; clone_size: NA; v_call: TRBV10-3; cdr3_aa: CATRGGSGTSGANVLTF; cdr3_nt: TGTGCCACCCGGGGTGGTAGTGGAACCTCTGGGGCCAACGTCCTGACTTTC
d_call: NA; j_call: TRBJ1-2; clone_size: once; v_call: TRBV6-5; cdr3_aa: CASSYDGGYGYTF; cdr3_nt: TGTGCCAGCAGTTACGATGGGGGGTATGGCTACACCTTC